This is a list of T cell receptor beta chains from one sample in a study of STAT5B mutations in CD4+ large granular lymphocyte leukemia. The assay was immunoSEQ multiplex PCR, and TCRdb's table has in-frame clones only and misses some. The sample comprises fewer than 35,000 clones, about three quarters of which are singletons, and about 1% rests with the top ten. Sequencing was performed on CD4+ T cells from blood buffy coats. The receptors were gathered from a human donor in good health. CDR3s include the opening cysteine and the closing phenylalanine or tryptophan. D genes are given only for firm matches. For some rows the clone size is stated as once, few or many, or as a class when expanded; others skip it.

NA,TRBV6-1,TRBJ1-5,NA,CASVKDSSNQPQHF
NA,TRBV19,TRBJ1-1,NA,CASSSQQNTEAFF
TRBD2,TRBV7-3,TRBJ2-2,NA,CASSSLANLAGELFF
NA,TRBV5-5,TRBJ2-2,NA,CASSFRTNTGELFF
NA,TRBV6-1,TRBJ2-5,NA,CASSRQETQYF
NA,TRBV19,TRBJ2-3,NA,CASSRSWTTTDTQYF
NA,TRBV7-2,TRBJ2-1,NA,CASSFGRDNEQFF
NA,TRBV7-8,TRBJ1-3,NA,CASSPRTESSGNTIYF
TRBD2,TRBV25-1,TRBJ2-3,NA,CASSVRLAGGADTQYF
TRBD1,TRBV28,TRBJ2-1,NA,CASSLSRDRERDEQFF
NA,TRBV19,TRBJ1-5,NA,CASSIRDRYQPQHF
NA,TRBV28,TRBJ2-3,NA,CASSPIRLGGLGTDTQYF
NA,TRBV4-2,TRBJ1-2,NA,CASSPIGQGDYGYTF
NA,TRBV28,TRBJ1-5,NA,CASSLGQDGNQPQHF
NA,TRBV7-2,TRBJ1-1,NA,CASSVRVGATEAFF
TRBD2,TRBV6-5,TRBJ2-1,once,CASSYSAGGSAEQFF
NA,TRBV19,TRBJ2-6,once,CASSTRQHSGANVLTF
NA,TRBV7-2,TRBJ1-6,NA,CASSLQGHSPLHF
NA,TRBV28,TRBJ1-5,NA,CASTQGQPQHF
NA,TRBV20-1,TRBJ1-2,NA,CSFDRGYTF
TRBD2,TRBV19,TRBJ2-1,NA,CASMRRRGAYNEQFF
NA,TRBV18,TRBJ2-1,NA,CASSPREWGPRNEQFF
TRBD2,TRBV11-2,TRBJ2-7,NA,CASSLVVREGSEQYF
TRBD2,TRBV7-2,TRBJ2-5,NA,CASSRRGGRLQETQYF
TRBD2,TRBV19,TRBJ2-1,NA,CASSLKAGGYNEQFF
NA,TRBV5-1,TRBJ1-6,NA,CASTQDRNSPLHF
NA,TRBV10-3,TRBJ2-3,NA,CAISGAGADTQYF
NA,TRBV7-6,TRBJ2-2,NA,CASSLEGGETGELFF
NA,TRBV7-9,TRBJ2-2,NA,CASSLVTLTGELFF
NA,TRBV14,TRBJ2-7,NA,CASSQGQEQYF
NA,TRBV6-5,TRBJ1-2,NA,CASSYSSGRDNYGYTF
NA,TRBV19,NA,NA,CASSRQINYEQYF
NA,TRBV11-1,TRBJ2-5,NA,CASSHDPGQQETQYF
TRBD1,TRBV27,TRBJ2-5,NA,CASSLRRQGGETQYF
TRBD1,TRBV2,TRBJ1-1,few,CASRRDRNTEAFF
NA,TRBV19,TRBJ2-3,NA,CASSMRVGTDTQYF
NA,TRBV4-2,TRBJ1-1,NA,CASSQEGGGVGSAEAFF
TRBD1,TRBV29-1,TRBJ1-1,few,CSVPGQGHTEAFF
TRBD2,TRBV7-2,TRBJ2-7,NA,CASSLAPVSGTEQYF
NA,TRBV2,TRBJ1-1,NA,CASSPTLNTEAFF
NA,TRBV19,TRBJ1-1,few,CASSATGFSEAFF
NA,TRBV7-2,TRBJ1-2,NA,CASSEIGYGYTF
NA,TRBV7-2,TRBJ1-2,NA,CASSLGGSYGRYTF
TRBD1,TRBV10-3,TRBJ2-5,NA,CAISQTDRGRQETQYF
NA,TRBV11-2,TRBJ2-5,once,CASSGGLKGETQYF
TRBD1,TRBV29-1,TRBJ1-5,NA,CSVAGTGGDQPQHF
NA,TRBV2,TRBJ1-2,NA,CASSALGGPYGYTF
NA,TRBV13,TRBJ2-5,few,CASSPGSQETQYF
NA,TRBV6-1,TRBJ1-6,NA,CASRRRTDNSPLHF
NA,TRBV30,TRBJ1-4,NA,CAWSVWIPGTNEKLFF
TRBD2,TRBV4-3,TRBJ2-1,NA,CASSQEATGTSEYNEQFF
NA,TRBV7-8,TRBJ1-1,NA,CASSLTAQNTEAFF
NA,TRBV27,TRBJ1-5,NA,CASSLNQGWGPQHF
NA,TRBV29-1,TRBJ2-1,once,CSVEVPGHIRYNEQFF
TRBD2,TRBV4-3,TRBJ2-3,once,CASSLTGGSDTQYF